The 31 T cell receptor beta chains in this list originate from one sample, sequenced in a study of T cells in Graves' hyperthyroidism and ophthalmopathy. RNA transcripts provided the source from which TCR beta CDR3 regions were amplified. The HTBI primer set served for first-round RT-PCR of the TCR CDR3. One entry per CDR3 protein results from TCRdb running MiXCR on the multiplex PCR reads. The sample has approximately 250,000 distinct CDR3 sequences; roughly a quarter are singletons. The sample was blood. All receptors come from a woman aged 40 to 50 with Graves' ophthalmopathy.

This clonotype was counted ten times or more. V usage is TRBV9 and J usage is TRBJ2-7; D may correspond to TRBD1 or TRBD2 (5 bases each). Germline V gene sequence: CDR1 SGDLS, CDR2 YYNGEE. CDR3 length: 17 amino acids. V lost 4 bases and J 4 bases, leaving 24 bases between the germline ends. The chain's CDR3 is CASSPSPRDGTTYEQYF. CDR3 bases: TGTGCCAGCAGCCCTTCCCCCCGGGACGGAACAACTTACGAGCAGTACTTC. Full variable domain (missing parts from reference TRBV9 and TRBJ2-7): DSGVTQTPKHLITATGQRVTLRCSPRSGDLSVYWYQQSLDQGLQFLIQYYNGEERAKGNILERFSAQQFPDLHSELNLSSLELGDSALYFCASSPSPRDGTTYEQYFGPGTRLTVT.

The chain links TRBV6-2 or TRBV6-3 to TRBJ1-1, with 7 nucleotides matching TRBD1. The CDR3 extends over 15 amino acids. V dropped 2 bases and J dropped 1; count of bases not matched to a gene: 4. Germline V gene sequence: CDR1 MNHEY, CDR2 SVGEGT. In nucleotides, the CDR3 is TGTGCCAGCAGTTACGGGACAGCAAGGAACACTGAAGCTTTCTTT. As protein: CASSYGTARNTEAFF.

This clonotype was counted ten times or more. The CDR3 nucleotides read TGTGCCAGCAGCTTAGATTTGACAGGGGCCTATGGCTACACCTTC. Amino acids: CASSLDLTGAYGYTF. The chain joins TRBV11-2 to TRBJ1-2, with TRBD1 identical over 8 bases. This CDR3 comprises 15 residues. With V trimmed by 0 bases and J by 4 bases, 4 bases remained unmatched. Germline V gene data show CDR1 as SGHAT and CDR2 as FQNNGV.

The rearrangement links TRBV28 to TRBJ2-5, with 8 bases that match TRBD1. Germline loops: CDR1 MDHEN, CDR2 SYDVKM. The CDR3 length is 14 residues. Trimming cost V 7 bases and J 6 bases; bases outside gene matches: 10. CDR3: CASTRTGLEKTQYF. The DNA for the CDR3 is TGTGCCAGCACCCGGACAGGGCTCGAAAAGACCCAGTACTTC.

This clonotype was counted many times. The rearrangement joins TRBV12-3 or TRBV12-4 to TRBJ2-2; no reliable D call. V lost 6 bases and J 10 bases, leaving 18 bases between the germline ends. The CDR3 contains 14 residues. CDR3 region: CASSPGLGREELFF. The DNA of the CDR3 is TGTGCCAGCAGCCCCGGTCTAGGGCGCGAGGAGCTGTTTTTT.

This clonotype was counted at least ten times. The genes are TRBV30 and TRBJ1-1; D perhaps matches TRBD1 (5 bases). The CDR3 sequence is 15 residues long. V gave up 8 bases and J gave up 0 bases, with 19 bases separating them. Germline CDR1 reads GTSNPN; CDR2 reads SVGIG (reference sequence). This CDR3 is CAGTLRSLMNTEAFF. In DNA, the CDR3 is TGTGCCGGGACCCTGCGCTCCTTGATGAACACTGAAGCTTTCTTT.

This clonotype was found many times. The chain employs TRBV29-1 and TRBJ2-5, with D unresolved. Germline CDR1 and CDR2: SQVTM and ANQGSEA. V lost 2 bases and J 5 bases, leaving 6 bases between the germline ends. CDR3 length equals 11 residues. CDR3 in DNA: TGCAGCGTTGAACTGGGGGAGACCCAGTACTTC. Protein product: CSVELGETQYF.

The chain links TRBV24-1 to TRBJ2-5; D not resolved. CDR3 length: 14 residues. CDR1 KGHDR and CDR2 SFDVKD come from the germline V gene. Trimming took off 5 bases at V and 7 bases at J, with 16 bases between the two ends. CDR3 region: CATSVLDGKGTQYF. The CDR3 DNA reads as TGTGCCACCAGTGTCTTGGACGGCAAGGGGACCCAGTACTTC.

This clonotype has a count of ten or more. Here the CDR3 reads CASWGGDSPNYGYTF. The CDR3 DNA follows: TGTGCCAGCTGGGGTGGGGACAGTCCTAACTATGGCTACACCTTC. This sequence joins TRBV7-9 and TRBJ1-2, with TRBD1 matching 7 bases. Looked up from germline, CDR1 is SEHNR and CDR2 is FQNEAQ (reference sequence). The CDR3 runs to 15 residues. V shed 8 bases, J shed 0 bases, and the junction held 9 bases outside the gene matches.

This clonotype came up a few times. The V call is TRBV6-5, the J call TRBJ2-7, with D possibly matching TRBD2 (6 bases). Between the trimmed V and J ends, which lost 6 bases and 6 bases, there was a span of 9 bases. This CDR3 has 11 residues. Germline loops: CDR1 MNHEY, CDR2 SVGAGI. The CDR3 here is CASRGGFEQYF. In nucleotides, the CDR3 is TGTGCCAGCAGGGGGGGATTCGAGCAGTACTTC.

A note on this clonotype: A clone one base away is much larger, so this may be a read error. The chain combines TRBV19 with TRBJ1-1, with D unresolved. CDR1 is LNHDA and CDR2 is SQIVND in the germline V gene (reference sequence). The CDR3 length is 13 residues. The CDR3 DNA reads TGTGCCAGTAGTATAGGAAAGAACACTGAAGTTTTCTTT. It is translated as CASSIGKNTEVFF.

This clonotype was counted at least ten times. The genes are TRBV29-1 and TRBJ1-2, with TRBD1 matching 8 bases. This CDR3 has 13 residues. Germline lookup yields CDR1 SQVTM and CDR2 ANQGSEA. The V segment lost 7 bases and the J segment 7 bases; nucleotides outside the gene matches: 11. The CDR3 DNA sequence: TGCAGCGCCTCAGGGGGCGACGCGTTTGGCTACACCTTC. Protein: CSASGGDAFGYTF.

This clonotype was seen at least ten times. J is TRBJ1-2 and V is TRBV5-1; 8 bases line up with TRBD1. The CDR3 has 18 amino acids. Trimming removed 4 bases from V and 0 bases from J; junction bases left unmatched: 14. Germline CDR1 reads SGHRS; CDR2 reads YFSETQ. The CDR3 nucleotides read TGCGCCAGCAGCGCCTCCCCGGTGGACAGGGCGACTAACTATGGCTACACCTTC. Translation gives CASSASPVDRATNYGYTF. Based on the CDR3 plus reference TRBV5-1 and TRBJ1-2, the full variable domain is KAGVTQTPRYLIKTRGQQVTLSCSPISGHRSVSWYQQTPGQGLQFLFEYFSETQRNKGNFPGRFSGRQFSNSRSEMNVSTLELGDSALYLCASSASPVDRATNYGYTFGSGTRLTVV.

The table lists this clonotype with many counts. The gene calls are TRBV6-5 and TRBJ2-2; possible D gene TRBD1, 6 bases. This CDR3 comprises 12 residues. Trimming took off 6 bases at V and 9 bases at J, with 11 bases between the two ends. Germline V CDR1 and CDR2: MNHEY, SVGAGI. This chain's CDR3 is CASSLQGWELFF. The CDR3 DNA is TGTGCCAGCAGCCTACAGGGCTGGGAGCTGTTTTTT.

In this sample, this clonotype turned up many times. The V call is TRBV2, the J call TRBJ2-5; 7 bases are shared with TRBD1. The V gene's germline CDR1 is SNHLY and CDR2 FYNNEI. The CDR3 spans 14 residues. The trim removed 6 bases at V and 5 bases at J, leaving 9 bases unmatched. CDR3 residues: CASSPTGPRETQYF. CDR3 nucleotide sequence: TGTGCCAGCAGCCCGACAGGGCCGAGGGAGACCCAGTACTTC. Complete variable domain (other parts from reference TRBV2 and TRBJ2-5): EPEVTQTPSHQVTQMGQEVILRCVPISNHLYFYWYRQILGQKVEFLVSFYNNEISEKSEIFDDQFSVERPDGSNFTLKIRSTKLEDSAMYFCASSPTGPRETQYFGPGTRLLVL.

The J gene is TRBJ1-2, the V gene TRBV27; TRBD1 is a possible D gene (5 bases). Trimming stripped 5 bases from V and 8 bases from J, with 27 bases between. CDR3 length equals 17 residues. The germline V gene encodes CDR1 MNHEY and CDR2 SMNVEV (reference sequence). The CDR3 nucleotides read TGTGCCAGCAGTCCCCAAGCCCGGCCTCGGCCTGGGGGAGGCTACACCTTC. Encoded protein: CASSPQARPRPGGGYTF.

In this sample, this clonotype turned up many times. This chain's CDR3 is CASSPRDNSYEQYF. The CDR3 DNA follows: TGTGCCAGCTCACCTCGAGACAATTCCTACGAGCAGTACTTC. This chain links TRBV18 with TRBJ2-7; D gene unclear. Germline V gives CDR1 KGHSH, CDR2 LQKENI. CDR3 length: 14 amino acids. V lost 3 bases, J lost 1 base, and 10 bases lay in between.

This chain joins TRBV12-3 or TRBV12-4 and TRBJ2-7; D perhaps matches TRBD1 (5 bases). The V end was cut by 5 bases, the J end by 13 bases, with 18 bases between. This CDR3 has 12 residues. The CDR3 loop is CASSQTGHERYF. The DNA for the CDR3 is TGTGCCAGCAGTCAAACAGGACACGAGCGATACTTC.

This clonotype was seen a handful of times. The chain is built from TRBV27 and TRBJ1-2; TRBD1 might be the D (5 bases). Germline V CDR1 and CDR2: MNHEY, SMNVEV (reference sequence). This CDR3 has 15 amino acids. V gave up 2 bases and J gave up 7 bases, with 17 bases separating them. CDR3 in DNA: TGTGCCAGCAGTTTACAACCCGGGACGTACCGTGGCTACACCTTC. Residues: CASSLQPGTYRGYTF.

This clonotype was observed at least ten times. The V call is TRBV29-1, the J call TRBJ1-1; the D is unclear. Per germline, CDR1 SQVTM and CDR2 ANQGSEA. Trimming removed 4 bases from V and 1 base from J, with 7 bases in between. This CDR3 is built from 12 residues. CDR3 loop: CSVVRENTEAFF. The CDR3 DNA reads TGCAGCGTTGTTCGGGAGAACACTGAAGCTTTCTTT. Based on the CDR3 plus reference TRBV29-1 and TRBJ1-1, the full variable domain is SAVISQKPSRDICQRGTSLTIQCQVDSQVTMMFWYRQQPGQSLTLIATANQGSEATYESGFVIDKFPISRPNLTFSTLTVSNMSPEDSSIYLCSVVRENTEAFFGQGTRLTVV.

In its sample, this clonotype was seen many times. The gene calls are TRBV11-2 and TRBJ2-7, with 7 bases lining up with TRBD2. The CDR3 contains 15 residues. Losses at the gene ends were 0 bases for V and 8 bases for J; bases not matched to a gene: 10. The germline V gene has CDR1 SGHAT and CDR2 FQNNGV. CDR3 DNA sequence: TGTGCCAGCAGCTTAGAGGGTGGGAGGGCCTCCAAGCAGTACTTC. Residues: CASSLEGGRASKQYF.

This chain uses TRBV11-2 with TRBJ1-5; 10 bases map to TRBD1. The V and J ends lost 2 bases and 5 bases, in that order; junction bases with no gene match: 9. Germline values: CDR1 SGHAT, CDR2 FQNNGV. This CDR3 contains 17 residues. This CDR3 is CASSLRQGAIVDQPQHF. The CDR3 nucleotides are TGTGCCAGCAGCTTAAGACAGGGGGCTATCGTTGATCAGCCCCAGCATTTT. Full variable domain (missing parts from reference TRBV11-2 and TRBJ1-5): EAGVAQSPRYKIIEKRQSVAFWCNPISGHATLYWYQQILGQGPKLLIQFQNNGVVDDSQLPKDRFSAERLKGVDSTLKIQPAKLEDSAVYLCASSLRQGAIVDQPQHFGDGTRLSIL.

The V call is TRBV6-1, the J call TRBJ1-2; D is possibly TRBD1 (6 bases). The CDR3 totals 14 residues. Per the germline V gene, CDR1 is MNHNS and CDR2 is SASEGT. V dropped 5 bases and J dropped 0 bases, with 10 bases sitting between them. The DNA for the CDR3 is TGTGCCAGCAGTCCCAGACAGGCTAACTATGGCTACACCTTC. Its translation is CASSPRQANYGYTF.

The chain has TRBV24-1 and TRBJ2-5; no reliable D call. Looked up from germline, CDR1 is KGHDR and CDR2 is SFDVKD. This CDR3 region has 12 residues. The V gene lost 7 bases and the J gene lost 0 bases, with 5 bases spanning the gap. CDR3 in DNA: TGTGCCACCAGCCAGGACCAAGAGACCCAGTACTTC. It codes for CATSQDQETQYF.

The chain combines TRBV9 with TRBJ1-6, with D perhaps TRBD1 (5 bases). V lost 0 bases to trimming and J lost 4 bases, with 5 bases between them. This CDR3 has 14 residues. Germline-derived CDR1 and CDR2 are SGDLS and YYNGEE. The chain's CDR3 is CASSVEGYNSPLHF. In nucleotides, the CDR3 is TGTGCCAGCAGCGTAGAGGGGTATAATTCACCCCTCCACTTT.

This clonotype was seen repeatedly, ten times or more. This chain uses TRBV4-1 with TRBJ2-7; 12 bases match TRBD2. V shed 0 bases, J shed 6 bases, and the junction held 9 bases outside the gene matches. Germline lookup yields CDR1 MGHRA and CDR2 YSYEKL. The CDR3 covers 17 residues. The CDR3 sequence is CASSQERLAGGRVEQYF. CDR3 sequence (DNA): TGCGCCAGCAGCCAAGAACGGCTAGCGGGAGGGAGGGTCGAGCAGTACTTC.

This clonotype was recorded at least ten times. The rearrangement links TRBV6-1 to TRBJ2-7, with TRBD1 as a possible D gene (6 bases). The CDR3 runs to 14 residues. Germline V gene sequence: CDR1 MNHNS, CDR2 SASEGT. Trimming pared 7 bases from V and 2 bases from J, leaving 15 bases between. DNA for the CDR3: TGTGCCAGCACGAGACAGGTCTACACCTACGAGCAGTACTTC. Amino acid sequence: CASTRQVYTYEQYF.

This clonotype was detected many times. The chain is built from TRBV6-5 and TRBJ2-7; 12 nucleotides line up with TRBD1. Germline V gives CDR1 MNHEY, CDR2 SVGAGI. V trimming: 5 bases; J trimming: 5 bases; junction bases outside the gene matches: 4. The CDR3 consists of 14 residues. Here the CDR3 reads CASSRDRGHDEQYF. The CDR3 DNA reads TGTGCCAGCAGTCGGGACAGGGGGCACGACGAGCAGTACTTC.

The chain has TRBV3-1 and TRBJ2-5; 11 bases align to TRBD2. Germline lookup yields CDR1 LGHDT and CDR2 YNNKEL (reference sequence). V gave up 1 base and J gave up 5 bases; unmatched junction bases: 6. The CDR3 covers 16 residues. The DNA of the CDR3 is TGTGCCAGCAGCCAAGGCCGACTAGCGGGATCGGAGACCCAGTACTTC. This translates into CASSQGRLAGSETQYF.

This clonotype was counted many times. The chain has TRBV20-1 and TRBJ1-5, with unresolved D. CDR3 length equals 13 residues. Trimming cost V 7 bases and J 2 bases, with 12 bases left between them. From germline, CDR1 is DFQATT and CDR2 SNEGSKA (reference sequence). CDR3 sequence reads: CSGLPGGNQPQHF. The CDR3 DNA reads TGCAGTGGGCTACCCGGCGGCAATCAGCCCCAGCATTTT.

This clonotype was seen ten or more times. The CDR3 region has the DNA TGTGCCAGCAGAACCCTAGAGACCCAGTACTTC. Its protein product is CASRTLETQYF. The rearrangement uses TRBV6-1 and TRBJ2-5, with no clear D. Germline CDR1 and CDR2: MNHNS and SASEGT. V was clipped by 6 bases and J by 4 bases, with 6 bases between them. This CDR3 is 11 amino acids long.